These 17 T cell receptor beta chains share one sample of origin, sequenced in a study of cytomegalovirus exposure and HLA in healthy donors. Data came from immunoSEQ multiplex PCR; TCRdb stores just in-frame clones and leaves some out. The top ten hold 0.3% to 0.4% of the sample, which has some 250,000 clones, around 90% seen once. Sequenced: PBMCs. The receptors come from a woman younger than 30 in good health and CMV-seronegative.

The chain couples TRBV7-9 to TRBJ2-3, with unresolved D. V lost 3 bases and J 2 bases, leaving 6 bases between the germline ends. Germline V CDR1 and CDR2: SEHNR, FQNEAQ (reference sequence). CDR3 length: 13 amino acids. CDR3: CASSFVHTDTQYF. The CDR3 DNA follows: TGTGCCAGCAGCTTTGTCCACACAGATACGCAGTATTTT.

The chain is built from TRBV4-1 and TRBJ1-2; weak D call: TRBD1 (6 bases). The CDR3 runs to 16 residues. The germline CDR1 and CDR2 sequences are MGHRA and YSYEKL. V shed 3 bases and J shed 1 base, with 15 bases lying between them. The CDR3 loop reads CASSQLQDRSNYGYTF. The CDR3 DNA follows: TGCGCCAGCAGCCAGCTCCAAGACAGGAGTAACTATGGCTACACCTTC.

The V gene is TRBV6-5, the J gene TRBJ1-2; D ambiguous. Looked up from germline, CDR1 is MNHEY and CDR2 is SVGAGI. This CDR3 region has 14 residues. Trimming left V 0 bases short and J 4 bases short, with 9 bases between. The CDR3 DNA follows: TGTGCCAGCAGTTACTCGGAGGGATTCTATGGCTACACCTTC. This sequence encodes CASSYSEGFYGYTF.

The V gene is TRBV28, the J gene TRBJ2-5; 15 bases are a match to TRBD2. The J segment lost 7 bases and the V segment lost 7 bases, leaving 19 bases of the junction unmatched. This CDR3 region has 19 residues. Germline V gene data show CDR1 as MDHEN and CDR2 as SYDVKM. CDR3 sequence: CASTPYEGLAGGGSRTQYF. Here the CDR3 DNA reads TGTGCCAGCACCCCCTATGAGGGACTAGCGGGGGGCGGATCAAGGACCCAGTACTTC.

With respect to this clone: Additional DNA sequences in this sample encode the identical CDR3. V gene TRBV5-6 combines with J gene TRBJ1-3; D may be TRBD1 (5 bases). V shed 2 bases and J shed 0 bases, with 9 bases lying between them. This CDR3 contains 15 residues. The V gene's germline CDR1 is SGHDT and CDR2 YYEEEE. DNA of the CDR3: TGTGCCAGCAGCTTAGGGGCTAGCTCTGGAAACACCATATATTTT. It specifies CASSLGASSGNTIYF.

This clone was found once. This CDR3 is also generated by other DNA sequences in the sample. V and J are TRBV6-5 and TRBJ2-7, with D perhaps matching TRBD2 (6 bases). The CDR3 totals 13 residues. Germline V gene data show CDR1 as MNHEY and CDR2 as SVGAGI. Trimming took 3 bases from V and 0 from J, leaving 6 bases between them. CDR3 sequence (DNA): TGTGCCAGCAGTTATAGCGGCTCCTACGAGCAGTACTTC. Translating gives CASSYSGSYEQYF.

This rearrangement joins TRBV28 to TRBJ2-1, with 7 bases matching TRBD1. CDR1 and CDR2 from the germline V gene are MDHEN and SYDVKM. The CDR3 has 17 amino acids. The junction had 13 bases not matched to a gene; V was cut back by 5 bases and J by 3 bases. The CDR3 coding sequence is TGTGCCAGCAGTCTCAAGAGGGGGCAAGTTTTCTACAATGAGCAGTTCTTC. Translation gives CASSLKRGQVFYNEQFF.

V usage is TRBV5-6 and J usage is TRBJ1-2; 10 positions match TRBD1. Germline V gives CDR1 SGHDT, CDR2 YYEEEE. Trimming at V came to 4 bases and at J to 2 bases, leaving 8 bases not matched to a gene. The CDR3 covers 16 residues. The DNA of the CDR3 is TGTGCCAGCAGCCGAACCCCGGGACAGGGGAACTATGGCTACACCTTC. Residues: CASSRTPGQGNYGYTF.

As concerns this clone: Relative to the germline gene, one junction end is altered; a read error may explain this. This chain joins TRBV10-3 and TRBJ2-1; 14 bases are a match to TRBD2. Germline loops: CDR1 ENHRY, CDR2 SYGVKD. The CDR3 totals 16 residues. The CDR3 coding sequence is TGTGTCATCAGTGATCGACTAGCGGGGGGGACGAATGAGCAGTTCTTC. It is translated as CVISDRLAGGTNEQFF.

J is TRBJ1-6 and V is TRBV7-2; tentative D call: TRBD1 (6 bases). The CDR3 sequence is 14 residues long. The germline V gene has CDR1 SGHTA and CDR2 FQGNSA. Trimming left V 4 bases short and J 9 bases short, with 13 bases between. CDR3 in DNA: TGTGCCAGCAGCTACCAGGGGATATTTTCACCCCTCCACTTT. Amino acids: CASSYQGIFSPLHF. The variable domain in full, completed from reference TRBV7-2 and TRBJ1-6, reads GAGVSQSPSNKVTEKGKDVELRCDPISGHTALYWYRQSLGQGLEFLIYFQGNSAPDKSGLPSDRFSAERTGGSVSTLTIQRTQQEDSAVYLCASSYQGIFSPLHFGNGTRLTVT.

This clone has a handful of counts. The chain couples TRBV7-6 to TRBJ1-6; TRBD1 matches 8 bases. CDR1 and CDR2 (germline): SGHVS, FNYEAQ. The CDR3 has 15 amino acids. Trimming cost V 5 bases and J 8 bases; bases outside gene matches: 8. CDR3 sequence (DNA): TGTGCCAGCAGCCCAACCGGGACAGGACATTCACCCCTCCACTTT. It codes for CASSPTGTGHSPLHF.

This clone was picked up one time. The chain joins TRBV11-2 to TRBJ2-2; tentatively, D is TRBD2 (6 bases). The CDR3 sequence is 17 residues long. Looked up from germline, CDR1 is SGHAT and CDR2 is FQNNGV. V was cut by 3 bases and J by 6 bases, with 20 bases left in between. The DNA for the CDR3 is TGTGCCAGCAGCTTCATCGGGAGACACCCGTTCGCCGGGGAGCTGTTTTTT. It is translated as CASSFIGRHPFAGELFF.

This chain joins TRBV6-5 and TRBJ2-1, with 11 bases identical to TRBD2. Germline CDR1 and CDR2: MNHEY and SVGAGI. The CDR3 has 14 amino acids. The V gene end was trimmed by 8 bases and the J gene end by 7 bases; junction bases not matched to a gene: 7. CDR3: CASQRTSGPNEQFF. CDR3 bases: TGTGCCAGCCAACGGACTAGCGGGCCGAATGAGCAGTTCTTC.

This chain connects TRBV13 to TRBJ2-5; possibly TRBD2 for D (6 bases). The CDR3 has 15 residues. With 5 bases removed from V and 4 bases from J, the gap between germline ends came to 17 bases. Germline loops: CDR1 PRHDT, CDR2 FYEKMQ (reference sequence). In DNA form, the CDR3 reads TGTGCCAGCAGCCTCCGATGGCGGGGCGGAGAGACCCAGTACTTC. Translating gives CASSLRWRGGETQYF.

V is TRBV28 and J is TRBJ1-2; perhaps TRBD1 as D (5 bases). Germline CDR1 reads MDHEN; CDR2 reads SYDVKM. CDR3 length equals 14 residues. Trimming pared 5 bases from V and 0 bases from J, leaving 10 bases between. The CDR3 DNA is TGTGCCAGCAGTCAGGGCTCAACTAACTATGGCTACACCTTC. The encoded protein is CASSQGSTNYGYTF.

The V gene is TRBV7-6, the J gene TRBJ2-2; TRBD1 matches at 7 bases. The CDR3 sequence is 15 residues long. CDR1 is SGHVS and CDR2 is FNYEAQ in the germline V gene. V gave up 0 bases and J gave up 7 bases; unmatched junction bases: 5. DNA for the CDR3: TGTGCCAGCAGCTTAGCATCAGGGGGTCTCGGGGAGCTGTTTTTT. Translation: CASSLASGGLGELFF.

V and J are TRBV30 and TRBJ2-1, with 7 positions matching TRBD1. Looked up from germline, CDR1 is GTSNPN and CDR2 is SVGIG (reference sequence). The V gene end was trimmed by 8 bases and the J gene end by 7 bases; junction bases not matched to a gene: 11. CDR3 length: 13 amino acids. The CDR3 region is CAHTRQGGNEQFF. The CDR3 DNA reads TGTGCCCACACGCGACAGGGTGGGAATGAGCAGTTCTTC.